This TCR beta chain was recovered during a study of cytomegalovirus exposure and HLA in healthy donors. Across the whole study: The same platform as the approximately 700 first-cohort repertoires was used for the 120 or so validation repertoires, a later analysis reported.

Whole-study results and caveats: A list of roughly 180 TCR beta chains associated with cytomegalovirus was given. Three of the chains that were CMV-associated were confirmed in vitro to be specific for CMV antigens.

The donors were members of the validation cohort comprising over 100 subjects, separate from the approximately 670-subject first cohort. Generated by immunoSEQ multiplex PCR, the TCRdb table keeps only in-frame clones and is missing some. The sample includes 130,000 to 150,000 clones, 84% seen only once; the top ten take around 1.4%. With regard to this clone: Its antigen is unidentified.

The TCR sequence derives from a woman aged 25 to 39 in good health and CMV-seronegative. Material for sequencing was PBMCs.

The chain's CDR3 is CASSLGAAGNEKLFF. DNA of the CDR3: TGCGCCAGCAGCTTGGGCGCGGCTGGGAATGAAAAACTGTTTTTT. The chain couples TRBV5-1 to TRBJ1-4; D call uncertain. CDR3 length: 15 residues. V gave up 0 bases and J gave up 5 bases, with 11 bases separating them. Per germline, CDR1 SGHRS and CDR2 YFSETQ.